This T cell receptor (beta chain) is drawn from a study of T cell responses to AZD1222 COVID-19 vaccine. Remarks on this clone: Its antigen is as yet unknown.

Measured with immunoSEQ multiplex PCR; TCRdb has only the in-frame clones, and not every one. The sample holds some 120,000 clones, roughly nine tenths seen once. Findings and caveats of the study: Repertoire collection took place solely once the T cell response had peaked. Variant regions that are unmutated are reportedly the target of nearly half of spike-specific TCRs.

Germline CDR1 SQVTM, CDR2 ANQGSEA. The ends lost 4 bases at V and 2 bases at J; junction bases unmatched: 13. CDR3 size: 17 residues. This sample comprised peripheral blood, obtained on day 0 of AZD1222 vaccination. The chain recombines TRBV29-1 with TRBJ2-1; 8 bases line up with TRBD2. The clonotype was recovered from an adult in good health. In nucleotides, the CDR3 is TGCAGCGTTGTCGGGGGCGCGGGGGGCTCCACCTACAATGAGCAGTTCTTC. This codes for CSVVGGAGGSTYNEQFF.